Listed below are T cell receptor beta chains from one sample, sequenced in a study of blood T cell repertoires in COVID-19. Sequencing was performed with immunoSEQ multiplex PCR; in TCRdb, only in-frame clones are kept and a portion is missing. The table lists 240,000 or so clones, around 84% of them singletons. Sample: peripheral blood. These receptors all come from a woman in her seventies with active or convalescent COVID-19. Each CDR3 is given with its conserved first and last residue. The D gene is left open where the match is weak. Some rows have no size entry. The others give once, few or many, or a class for an expanded clone.

v_gene	d_gene	j_gene	abundance	CDR3aa	CDR3nt
TRBV24-1	TRBD1	TRBJ2-5	NA	CATSSGTGRTQYF	TGTGCCACCAGTTCCGGGACAGGGAGGACCCAGTACTTC
TRBV6-1	TRBD1	TRBJ2-2	NA	CASSLGTAGELFF	TGTGCCAGCAGCCTCGGGACAGCCGGGGAGCTGTTTTTT
TRBV3-1/TRBV3-2	NA	TRBJ1-5	once	CASSQVPDQPQHF	TGTGCCAGCAGCCAAGTCCCAGATCAGCCCCAGCATTTT
TRBV4-1	NA	TRBJ2-7	NA	CASSRTPYEQYF	TGCGCCAGCAGCAGGACACCGTACGAGCAGTACTTC
TRBV7-2	TRBD2	TRBJ2-1	NA	CASSPLAGVNEQFF	TGTGCCAGCTCCCCACTAGCGGGGGTGAATGAGCAGTTCTTC
TRBV18	TRBD1	TRBJ1-5	NA	CASSLRGDQPQHF	TGTGCCAGCTCACTCAGGGGGGATCAGCCCCAGCATTTT
TRBV27	NA	TRBJ2-3	NA	CASSLGPTPAPTDTQYF	TGTGCCAGCAGTTTAGGTCCGACACCGGCTCCCACAGATACGCAGTATTTT
TRBV3-1/TRBV3-2	NA	TRBJ1-6	NA	CASSPGRGSHSPLHF	TGTGCCAGCAGTCCAGGGAGGGGTTCTCATTCACCCCTCCACTTT
TRBV7-8	NA	TRBJ1-5	NA	CASSLALTDNQPQHF	TGTGCCAGCAGCTTAGCCCTGACAGACAATCAGCCCCAGCATTTT
TRBV2	TRBD2	TRBJ2-2	NA	CASSEGTSEVGELFF	TGTGCCAGCAGTGAGGGGACTAGCGAGGTCGGGGAGCTGTTTTTT
TRBV29-1	NA	TRBJ2-6	NA	CSVEAYSGANVLTF	TGCAGCGTTGAAGCGTACTCTGGGGCCAACGTCCTGACTTTC
TRBV19	NA	TRBJ2-7	once	CASSMPGQGYEQYF	TGTGCCAGTAGTATGCCAGGGCAGGGGTACGAGCAGTACTTC
TRBV7-2	NA	TRBJ2-2	NA	CASSPSQGRVRPGELFF	TGTGCCAGCAGCCCTTCCCAGGGCCGGGTTCGACCCGGGGAGCTGTTTTTT
TRBV3-1/TRBV3-2	NA	TRBJ2-3	NA	CASSLRRAGSTDTQYF	TGTGCCAGCAGCCTTCGCAGGGCGGGGAGCACAGATACGCAGTATTTT
TRBV7-2	NA	TRBJ1-6	NA	CASSLEGWQGSPLHF	TGTGCCAGCAGCTTAGAAGGGTGGCAGGGTTCACCCCTCCACTTT
TRBV19	TRBD1	TRBJ1-1	NA	CASRTGASEAFF	TGTGCCAGTAGAACAGGGGCTTCTGAAGCTTTCTTT
TRBV12-5	NA	TRBJ1-1	NA	CASGRNDNGPNTEAFF	TGTGCTAGTGGTCGCAATGACAACGGCCCGAACACTGAAGCTTTCTTT
TRBV7-9	NA	TRBJ1-2	NA	CASSLAGANGYTF	TGTGCCAGCAGCTTAGCCGGTGCGAATGGCTACACCTTC
TRBV5-6	NA	TRBJ1-6	NA	CASSLRGTSSPLHF	TGTGCCAGCAGCTTGCGAGGGACTAGTTCACCCCTCCACTTT
TRBV5-1	NA	TRBJ2-5	NA	CASSPGVQETQYF	TGCGCCAGCAGCCCGGGAGTCCAAGAGACCCAGTACTTC
TRBV6-5	NA	TRBJ2-5	NA	CASSLRSLWETQYF	TGTGCCAGCAGCTTGCGGAGCCTTTGGGAGACCCAGTACTTC
TRBV9	TRBD1	TRBJ2-7	NA	CASSTGTGTYEQYF	TGTGCCAGCAGCACCGGGACAGGGACCTACGAGCAGTACTTC
TRBV27	TRBD1	TRBJ1-4	few	CASSSPGQGLGEKLFF	TGTGCCAGCAGTTCACCGGGACAGGGGCTTGGTGAAAAACTGTTTTTT
TRBV7-2	NA	TRBJ2-7	NA	CASSFNRGGEQYF	TGTGCCAGCAGCTTCAACCGAGGGGGCGAGCAGTACTTC
TRBV18	NA	TRBJ2-7	NA	CASSPRQGGNYEQYF	TGTGCCAGCTCACCGAGGCAGGGGGGTAACTACGAGCAGTACTTC
TRBV6-5	TRBD1	TRBJ2-5	once	CASSRDRGWQETQYF	TGTGCCAGCAGCCGCGACAGGGGGTGGCAGGAGACCCAGTACTTC
TRBV29-1	NA	TRBJ2-7	NA	CSVGNLRGQGSYEQYF	TGCAGCGTTGGGAACCTCAGGGGACAAGGGTCCTACGAGCAGTACTTC
TRBV3-1/TRBV3-2	NA	TRBJ1-2	NA	CASSPWRRGGYGYTF	TGTGCCAGCAGCCCGTGGAGGAGAGGTGGCTATGGCTACACCTTC
TRBV5-1	NA	TRBJ2-3	NA	CASSSLQSTDTQYF	TGCGCCAGCAGCTCCCTGCAGAGCACAGATACGCAGTATTTT
TRBV7-6	NA	TRBJ1-1	NA	CASSLQANTEAFF	TGTGCCAGCAGCTTACAGGCGAACACTGAAGCTTTCTTT
TRBV6-2/TRBV6-3	NA	TRBJ2-1	once	CASSYWGQGNEQFF	TGTGCCAGCAGTTACTGGGGGCAAGGCAATGAGCAGTTCTTC
TRBV19	NA	TRBJ1-1	once	CASILGNTEAFF	TGTGCCAGTATCCTCGGTAACACTGAAGCTTTCTTT
TRBV19	TRBD1	TRBJ1-2	NA	CASNRRDRGFGNYGYTF	TGTGCCAGTAACCGAAGGGACAGGGGCTTTGGGAACTATGGCTACACCTTC
TRBV9	NA	TRBJ1-2	NA	CASSVVRGGYTF	TGTGCCAGCAGCGTAGTAAGGGGAGGCTACACCTTC
TRBV5-6	TRBD1	TRBJ1-1	NA	CASSLPLPGQDTRAFF	TGTGCCAGCAGCTTGCCCCTTCCGGGACAGGATACGAGAGCTTTCTTT
TRBV12-5	NA	TRBJ1-2	NA	CASGLVQGGQDYGYTF	TGTGCTAGTGGTTTGGTCCAGGGTGGTCAGGACTATGGCTACACCTTC
TRBV7-2	NA	TRBJ1-2	NA	CASSPGPLYGYTF	TGTGCCAGCAGCCCAGGGCCCCTCTATGGCTACACCTTC
TRBV3-1/TRBV3-2	NA	TRBJ2-2	NA	CASSPHRGGWAGELFF	TGTGCCAGCAGCCCCCACCGAGGGGGTTGGGCCGGGGAGCTGTTTTTT
TRBV16	TRBD1	TRBJ1-1	NA	CASSPQGVTAFF	TGTGCCAGCAGCCCACAGGGGGTAACAGCTTTCTTT
TRBV6-5	NA	TRBJ2-6	NA	CASSRSGVANVLTF	TGTGCCAGCAGTAGATCGGGGGTGGCCAACGTCCTGACTTTC
TRBV3-1/TRBV3-2	NA	TRBJ1-1	NA	CASSQVGGGAFF	TGTGCCAGCAGCCAGGTCGGAGGAGGAGCTTTCTTT
TRBV9	NA	TRBJ2-5	NA	CASSVGQVDEETQYF	TGTGCCAGCAGCGTAGGACAGGTGGATGAAGAGACCCAGTACTTC
TRBV3-1/TRBV3-2	NA	TRBJ1-2	once	CASSLRDRNYGYTF	TGTGCCAGCAGCCTGCGAGACAGAAACTATGGCTACACCTTC
TRBV4-3	TRBD1	TRBJ1-4	NA	CASSPSWTGEKLFF	TGCGCCAGCAGCCCCTCTTGGACAGGGGAAAAACTGTTTTTT
TRBV2	NA	TRBJ1-6	NA	CAIPLGEDGNSPLHF	TGTGCCATACCCCTGGGAGAAGATGGTAATTCACCCCTCCACTTT
TRBV6-5	NA	TRBJ1-1	NA	CASSYSYTANTEAFF	TGTGCCAGCAGTTACTCTTATACAGCGAACACTGAAGCTTTCTTT